This T cell receptor beta chain originates from a study of CXCR3-negative and CXCR3-positive naive CD8 T cells. There are 13 residues in the CDR3. The germline V gene has CDR1 SGHRS and CDR2 YFSETQ. UMI labels and 5' RACE were used to prepare the TRB cDNA libraries. TCRdb derives one entry per CDR3 protein from the 5' RACE reads, leaving out DNA. The sample yields about 45,000 distinct CDR3 sequences, of which the top ten take up 2% to 2.5%. The chain couples TRBV5-1 to TRBJ1-2. Material for sequencing was naive CXCR3- CD8+ T cells from blood. Subset denoted: CD45RO-CCR7+CD27+CD95- naive CD8+ T cells lacking CXCR3 (TNR3-). The sequence was obtained from a human donor in good health. Some clones in this sample may be carry-over from other donors' samples. The CDR3 is CASSLSSHDGYTF.